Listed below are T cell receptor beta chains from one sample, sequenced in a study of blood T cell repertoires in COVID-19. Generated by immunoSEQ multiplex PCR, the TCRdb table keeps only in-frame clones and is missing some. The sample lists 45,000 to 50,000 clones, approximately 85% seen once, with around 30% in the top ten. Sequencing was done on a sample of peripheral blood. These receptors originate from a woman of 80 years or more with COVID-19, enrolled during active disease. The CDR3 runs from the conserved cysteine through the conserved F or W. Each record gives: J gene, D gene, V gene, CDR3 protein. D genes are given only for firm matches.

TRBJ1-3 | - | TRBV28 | CASSFGRTSGNTIYF
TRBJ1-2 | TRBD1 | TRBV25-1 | CASSTRYTGQGRDGYTF
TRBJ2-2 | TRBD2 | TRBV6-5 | CASKGLANTGELFF
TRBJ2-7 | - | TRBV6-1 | CASSARAGTGFYEQYF
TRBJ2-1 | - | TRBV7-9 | CASSPGHSSYNEQFF
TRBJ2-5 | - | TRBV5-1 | CASSLAGGESETQYF
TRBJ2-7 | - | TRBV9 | CASSPTGSYEQYF
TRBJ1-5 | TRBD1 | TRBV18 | CASSRTGTGGSDRQPQHF
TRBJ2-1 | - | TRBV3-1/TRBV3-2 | CASSPIADLPKREQFF
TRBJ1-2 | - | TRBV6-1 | CASSERGGGYEGYTF
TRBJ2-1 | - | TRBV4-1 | CASSPSPIVPSSYNEQFF
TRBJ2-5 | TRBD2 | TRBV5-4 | CASSAGSGSGKETQYF
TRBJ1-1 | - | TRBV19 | CASSGGTLDTEAFF
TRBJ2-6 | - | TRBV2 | CASSEAQTSGANVLTF
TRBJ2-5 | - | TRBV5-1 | CASSSTSTRETQYF
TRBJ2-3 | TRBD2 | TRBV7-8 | CASRLIGLAGHTQYF
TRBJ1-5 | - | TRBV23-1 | CASSQSPPDWTRDF
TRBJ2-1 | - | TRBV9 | CASSVGGGFAYNEQFF
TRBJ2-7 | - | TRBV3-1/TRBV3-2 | CASSRGLKALDEQYF
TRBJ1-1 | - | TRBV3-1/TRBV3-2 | CASSPNGANTEAFF
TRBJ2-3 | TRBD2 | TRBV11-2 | CASSYGGGAASDTQYF
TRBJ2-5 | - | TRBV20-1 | CSASRGGTQYF
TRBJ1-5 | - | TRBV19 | CASSIPRQNQPQHF
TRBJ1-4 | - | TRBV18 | CASSPHQAINEKLFF
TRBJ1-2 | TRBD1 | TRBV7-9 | CASSLGLDRGWYGYTF
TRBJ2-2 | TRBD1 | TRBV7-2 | CASSFVDRVTGELFF
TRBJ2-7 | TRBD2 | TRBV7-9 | CASGGGWDEQYF
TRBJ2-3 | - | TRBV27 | CASSLSIAAYRYF
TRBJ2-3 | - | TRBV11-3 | CASSHRGTDTQYF
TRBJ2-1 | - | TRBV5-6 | CASTLFPTGTIHNEQFF
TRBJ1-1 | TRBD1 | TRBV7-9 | CASSPLGQGRTEAFF
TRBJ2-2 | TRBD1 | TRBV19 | CASRGQGVTGELFF
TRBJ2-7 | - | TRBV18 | CASSAIDSSLVEQYF
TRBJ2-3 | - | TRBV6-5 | CASRTPGTDTQYF